These T cell receptor beta chains were read from a single sample in a study of CD8 T cells in ankylosing spondylitis. TCRdb ran MiXCR on the 5' RACE reads and lists one entry per CDR3 protein. The data contain roughly 470,000 distinct CDR3 sequences, more than 25% of them singletons. The sequenced material came from blood, either unsorted or a sorted T cell fraction (not recorded which). The origin of the receptors is a male donor with ankylosing spondylitis. Both conserved end residues are part of each CDR3. A D gene is named only where the DNA matches it firmly. Part of the rows lack a size; the others show once, few, many or a class for expanded clones.

V gene	D gene	J gene	clone size	CDR3 DNA	CDR3 protein
TRBV2	NA	TRBJ1-1	NA	TGTGCCAGCAGTGATATAGGGCGTGACACTGAAGCTTTCTTT	CASSDIGRDTEAFF
TRBV20-1	NA	TRBJ2-1	few	TGCAGTGCTAGCACAGGGTACAATGAGCAGTTCTTC	CSASTGYNEQFF
TRBV9	NA	TRBJ1-5	NA	TGTGCCAGCAGCGCCACAGGGCGACGCCAGCCCCAGCATTTT	CASSATGRRQPQHF
TRBV7-2	NA	TRBJ2-1	NA	TGTGCCAGCAGCTTAGGGGGACGATATTCCTACAATGAGCAGTTCTTC	CASSLGGRYSYNEQFF
TRBV7-2	NA	TRBJ2-7	NA	TGTGCCAGCAGCCCATTCAGGGGAGTCCCCTACGAGCAGTACTTC	CASSPFRGVPYEQYF
TRBV2	NA	TRBJ2-2	NA	TGTGCCAGCAGTGTCCGGGGCCACACCGGGGAGCTGTTTTTT	CASSVRGHTGELFF
TRBV7-2	NA	TRBJ1-1	NA	TGTGCCAGCAGCCCGGGGATGCGACAGAACACTGAAGCTTTCTTT	CASSPGMRQNTEAFF
TRBV20-1	TRBD1	TRBJ1-2	few	TGCAGTGCTATGGAGGGGGCCAACTATGGCTACACCTTC	CSAMEGANYGYTF
TRBV5-1	TRBD1	TRBJ2-6	NA	TGCGCCAGCAGCAACGGACAGGGTGGTTCTGGGGCCAACGTCCTGACTTTC	CASSNGQGGSGANVLTF
TRBV7-9	TRBD2	TRBJ2-1	few	TGTGCCAGCAGCTCGGGTGGCGGGACTAGACACTACAATGAGCAGTTCTTC	CASSSGGGTRHYNEQFF
TRBV6-2/TRBV6-3	TRBD2	TRBJ2-7	once	TGTGCCAGCAGTGAGACTAGCGGGAGGGCCGTCGACGAGCAGTACTTC	CASSETSGRAVDEQYF
TRBV12-3/TRBV12-4	NA	TRBJ1-2	few	TGTGCCAGCAGTTTGTTCGATGGCTACACCTTC	CASSLFDGYTF
TRBV11-2	NA	TRBJ1-5	NA	TGTGCCAGCAGCTTATTCTGGGATCAGCCCCAGCATTTT	CASSLFWDQPQHF
TRBV5-8	NA	TRBJ1-4	NA	TGTGCCAGCAGCCGCTTCAGGGGAACTAATGAAAAACTGTTTTTT	CASSRFRGTNEKLFF
TRBV12-3/TRBV12-4	NA	TRBJ1-5	NA	TGTGCCAGCGCACCAACGGGAATGGGTAAGGGACAGCCCCAGCATTTT	CASAPTGMGKGQPQHF
TRBV12-3/TRBV12-4	NA	TRBJ1-5	few	TGTGCCAGCAGCCAACAGGGTCCCGGGAGTACCCAGCATTTT	CASSQQGPGSTQHF
TRBV7-2	NA	TRBJ2-2	NA	TGTGCCAGCAGCTCCCCAGGGATCGGGGAGCTGTTTTTT	CASSSPGIGELFF
TRBV5-6	NA	TRBJ2-4	NA	TGTGCCAGCAGCAGGACAGCGCTCTCCATTCAGTACTTC	CASSRTALSIQYF
TRBV5-1	NA	TRBJ2-7	NA	TGCGCCAGCAGCTGGGACGGCCTTTACGAGCAGTACTTC	CASSWDGLYEQYF
TRBV7-9	TRBD2	TRBJ2-7	NA	TGTGCCAGCAGCCCCCAGCGGGAATGGTACGAGCAGTACTTC	CASSPQREWYEQYF
TRBV5-1	TRBD1	TRBJ1-1	NA	TGCGCCAGCAGCTTACAGGGGAGTGAGACTGAAGCTTTCTTT	CASSLQGSETEAFF
TRBV11-2	TRBD1	TRBJ2-3	few	TGTGCCAGCAGTCTAGGGGGCAGGGTGACAGATACGCAGTATTTT	CASSLGGRVTDTQYF
TRBV27	NA	TRBJ1-4	once	TGTGCCAGCAGTGGGGGAGCAACTAATGAAAAACTGTTTTTT	CASSGGATNEKLFF
TRBV19	TRBD1	TRBJ1-5	few	TGTGCCAGTAGTTCCCCCCCCGGGACAGGACATAGCAATCAGCCCCAGCATTTT	CASSSPPGTGHSNQPQHF
TRBV2	TRBD1	TRBJ2-7	few	TGTGCCAGCAGTGCCCATGGACAGGGGAGAAAAAGCTACGAGCAGTACTTC	CASSAHGQGRKSYEQYF
TRBV6-2/TRBV6-3	TRBD2	TRBJ2-1	NA	TGTGCCAGCAACTCCGACGACCCGACTAGCGGGTACAATGAGCAGTTCTTC	CASNSDDPTSGYNEQFF
TRBV13	NA	TRBJ2-3	NA	TGTGCCAGCAGCTTATCCAGAACCACAGATACGCAGTATTTT	CASSLSRTTDTQYF
TRBV29-1	NA	TRBJ2-1	NA	TGCAGCGTTGAGGAGTCGCTGCTCTGTGTCTTC	CSVEESLLCVF
TRBV5-1	NA	TRBJ2-3	NA	TGCGCCAGCAGCCCAACCCCCGGGACCTCTGAGGCAGATACGCAGTATTTT	CASSPTPGTSEADTQYF
TRBV20-1	NA	TRBJ1-2	NA	TGCAGTGCTAGCAGCACTCTTGGCTATGGCTACACCTTC	CSASSTLGYGYTF
TRBV18	NA	TRBJ1-1	NA	TGTGCCAGCTCACCATCAATAGGAGGGCTGGGCACTGAAGCTTTCTTT	CASSPSIGGLGTEAFF
TRBV18	NA	TRBJ2-6	few	TGTGCCAGCTCACCACCGGGTTCCCTCAACGTCCTGACTTTC	CASSPPGSLNVLTF
TRBV5-1	TRBD1	TRBJ1-5	NA	TGCGCCAGCAGCCCCTGGGCTCGGACAGGGGCGAATCAGCCCCAGCATTTT	CASSPWARTGANQPQHF
TRBV7-2	TRBD1	TRBJ2-2	many	TGTGCCAGCAGCATAACAGGGGGAAGATCGGGGGAGCTGTTTTTT	CASSITGGRSGELFF
TRBV14	NA	TRBJ1-3	NA	TGTGCCAGCAGCCAGCTGGATCCTGGAAACACCATATATTTT	CASSQLDPGNTIYF
TRBV29-1	NA	TRBJ1-3	few	TGCAGCGTTGAGTATCAGTGGGGGGATGGAAACACCATATATTTT	CSVEYQWGDGNTIYF
TRBV5-1	TRBD1	TRBJ2-5	NA	TGCGCCAGCAGTTTCGGGACAGGGACGCAAGAGACCCAGTACTTC	CASSFGTGTQETQYF
TRBV15	NA	TRBJ2-1	NA	TGTGCCACCAGCGAGGGACTGCTCTCCTACAATGAGCAGTTCTTC	CATSEGLLSYNEQFF
TRBV4-1	TRBD1	TRBJ1-5	NA	TGCGCCAGCAGCCAAGATCTTTGGCAGGGGGCGAATCAGCCCCAGCATTTT	CASSQDLWQGANQPQHF
TRBV10-3	TRBD1	TRBJ2-1	few	TGTGCCATCAGTGTCCTACAGGGACAGGGTTTATTCTTC	CAISVLQGQGLFF
TRBV7-8	TRBD2	TRBJ2-7	NA	TGTGCCAGCAGCCCCCCGGGACTAGCGGGACGTCGCGAGCAGTACTTC	CASSPPGLAGRREQYF
TRBV20-1	NA	TRBJ2-3	NA	TGCAGTGCTAGAGATCGATTTGGCTCGAGCACAGATACGCAGTATTTT	CSARDRFGSSTDTQYF
TRBV19	NA	TRBJ2-2	NA	TGTGCCAGTAGTACCCTTTTGGAGCTGTTTTTT	CASSTLLELFF
TRBV29-1	NA	TRBJ1-1	NA	TGCAGCGTGACGACAGCAGGAAACACTGAAGCTTTCTTT	CSVTTAGNTEAFF
TRBV7-9	TRBD1	TRBJ2-7	NA	TGTGCCAGCAGCCTACCGGGACAGGGCACCCACGAGCAGTACTTC	CASSLPGQGTHEQYF
TRBV12-3/TRBV12-4	NA	TRBJ2-5	NA	TGTGCCAGCAGTCTCCTCGGCGGCGGGGAGACCCAGTACTTC	CASSLLGGGETQYF
TRBV5-1	NA	TRBJ1-1	few	TGCGCCAGCAGCTTGATGGGCGGCACTGAAGCTTTCTTT	CASSLMGGTEAFF
TRBV20-1	NA	TRBJ1-4	NA	TGCAGTGCTAGAGATAAGCCAGTGTCAGGTGAAAAACTGTTTTTT	CSARDKPVSGEKLFF
TRBV5-1	TRBD2	TRBJ2-1	NA	TGCGCCAGCAGCTTGGCGGGACTAGCGCTTCATGAGCAGTTCTTC	CASSLAGLALHEQFF
TRBV25-1	NA	TRBJ2-1	NA	TGTGCCAGCAGCCCAGTAGGGCGTGGAGCAGTTTCCTACAATGAGCAGTTCTTC	CASSPVGRGAVSYNEQFF
TRBV10-3	TRBD2	TRBJ2-2	many	TGTGCCATCAGTCAAGGAGCTAGCGGGAGAGAAAACACCGGGGAGCTGTTTTTT	CAISQGASGRENTGELFF